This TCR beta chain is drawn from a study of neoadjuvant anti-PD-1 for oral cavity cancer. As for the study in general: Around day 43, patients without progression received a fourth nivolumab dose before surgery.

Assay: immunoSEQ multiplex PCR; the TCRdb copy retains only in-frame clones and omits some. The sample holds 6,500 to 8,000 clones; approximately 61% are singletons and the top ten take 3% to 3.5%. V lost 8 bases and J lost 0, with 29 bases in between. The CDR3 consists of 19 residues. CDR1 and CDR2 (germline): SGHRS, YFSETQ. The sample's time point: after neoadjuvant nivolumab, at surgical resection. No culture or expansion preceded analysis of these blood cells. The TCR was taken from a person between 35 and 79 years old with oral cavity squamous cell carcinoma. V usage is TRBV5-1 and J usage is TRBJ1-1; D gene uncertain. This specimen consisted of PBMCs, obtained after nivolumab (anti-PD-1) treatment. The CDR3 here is CARTPIPVGKYYMNTEAFF. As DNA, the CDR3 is TGCGCCAGGACGCCTATCCCGGTGGGGAAATATTACATGAACACTGAAGCTTTCTTT.